This entry lists 31 T cell receptor beta chains sequenced from one sample in a study of tumor-infiltrating lymphocytes in primary liver carcinoma. A constant-region primer served to make TCR beta cDNA from about 0.5 ug total RNA. The TCR beta library was amplified through three nested multiplex PCR rounds in a modified ARM-PCR procedure. It was with TRBV1-TRBV30 forward primers and a C-beta reverse primer that the first two PCR rounds were run, at 10 to 11 cycles each. Each CDR3 protein is one row after TCRdb ran MiXCR on the multiplex PCR reads. The table has around 71,000 distinct CDR3 sequences, over 55% seen once. From roughly 21-30 mg of unsorted bulk tissue, DNA and RNA were co-extracted together. The specimen sequenced was liver tumor tissue from sampling region 4. Subset noted: tumor region T4, right-lateral pole. These receptors were collected from a woman in her sixties with primary liver carcinoma and hepatitis B virus infection.

The chain links TRBV12-3 or TRBV12-4 to TRBJ1-6, with 9 bases aligning to TRBD1. The length of the CDR3 is 14 residues. CDR3 nucleotide sequence: TGTACCAACAGTAGGGGGACAGGGACTTCACCCCTCCACTTT. Translated, it gives CTNSRGTGTSPLHF.

This clonotype was seen a single time. The V and J genes are TRBV6-5 and TRBJ2-5; no firm D call. V dropped 2 bases and J dropped 5 bases, with 6 bases sitting between them. Germline lookup yields CDR1 MNHEY and CDR2 SVGAGI. The CDR3 length is 12 residues. CDR3 in DNA: TGTGCCAGCAGTTACCCCCATGAGACCCAGTACTTC. Protein: CASSYPHETQYF.

This clonotype was detected ten times or more. The V gene is TRBV7-8, the J gene TRBJ1-1, with no clear D. There are 13 residues in the CDR3. Trimming took 8 bases from V and 2 from J, leaving 12 bases between them. CDR1 is SGHVS and CDR2 is FQNEAQ in the germline V gene. CDR3 in DNA: TGTGCCAGCCAACCCGTAAGAAACACTGAAGCTTTCTTT. This encodes CASQPVRNTEAFF.

Comment on this clonotype: A much more abundant neighbour one base away suggests this may be a read error. The chain employs TRBV10-3 and TRBJ2-2; TRBD2 matches at 10 bases. Germline trimming cut 6 bases from V and 5 bases from J; bases unmatched to any gene: 12. This CDR3 region has 17 residues. Germline-derived CDR1 and CDR2 are ENHRY and SYGVKD. The CDR3 region is CAISPSGGDLNTGELFF. The CDR3 nucleotides read TGTGCCATCAGCCCGAGCGGGGGGGACCTTAATACCGGGGAGCTGTTTTTT.

This clonotype has a count of ten or more. The chain carries TRBV6-1 and TRBJ1-3; D gene uncertain. The length of the CDR3 is 15 residues. Germline loops: CDR1 MNHNS, CDR2 SASEGT. V was pared by 4 bases and J by 0 bases, with 10 bases between. The CDR3 DNA sequence: TGTGCCAGCAGTGGGAATCTCGGCTCTGGAAACACCATATATTTT. Translating it yields CASSGNLGSGNTIYF.

About this clonotype: A much larger clone lies one base from this, so it may be a read error. The chain recombines TRBV28 with TRBJ1-1; D ambiguous. CDR3 length: 13 amino acids. Germline assignment: CDR1 MDHEN and CDR2 SYDVKM. CDR3 protein: CAGSVTVNTEAFF. CDR3 DNA: TGTGCCGGCAGTGTGACGGTGAACACTGAAGCTTTCTTT.

On this clonotype itself: At one end, the junction sequence differs from germline, possibly due to a read error. J is TRBJ2-5 and V is TRBV29-1; D is unclear. The CDR3 extends over 14 amino acids. Germline CDR1 reads SQVTM; CDR2 reads ANQGSEA. CDR3 region: CSVPQSGAEETQCF. CDR3 coding DNA: TGCAGCGTCCCCCAATCAGGCGCAGAAGAGACCCAGTGCTTC.

About this clonotype itself: Because it lacks the conserved phenylalanine or tryptophan at the end, this CDR3 is likely a read error. The V and J genes are TRBV29-1 and TRBJ2-7; D may be TRBD1 (6 bases). Germline CDR1 SQVTM, CDR2 ANQGSEA. Trimming took 4 bases from V and 0 from J, leaving 10 bases between them. The CDR3 has 13 amino acids. This chain's CDR3 is CSVAGQYSYEQYL. Written as DNA, the CDR3 is TGCAGCGTTGCTGGACAGTACTCCTACGAGCAGTACCTC.

This clonotype was observed many times. The rearrangement uses TRBV30 and TRBJ2-5, with D perhaps TRBD1 (6 bases). The CDR3 is 15 amino acids. Germline lookup yields CDR1 GTSNPN and CDR2 SVGIG (reference sequence). Trimming took 4 bases from V and 1 from J, leaving 16 bases between them. The DNA for the CDR3 is TGTGCCTGGAAACCCCGGAACAGGGCCCAAGAGACCCAGTACTTC. Translation gives CAWKPRNRAQETQYF.

Details on this clonotype: Because the CDR3 is missing its conserved closing phenylalanine or tryptophan, this is likely a read error. V gene TRBV7-9 combines with J gene TRBJ2-7; 9 bases fit TRBD1. Looked up from germline, CDR1 is SEHNR and CDR2 is FQNEAQ (reference sequence). V was clipped by 8 bases and J by 5 bases; unmatched bases: 7. The CDR3 is 13 amino acids. The CDR3 protein is CASSWDRDNEQYS. In DNA, the CDR3 is TGTGCCAGCTCCTGGGACAGGGACAACGAGCAGTACTCC.

The chain uses TRBV28 and TRBJ2-1; 14 nucleotides match TRBD2. Germline assignment: CDR1 MDHEN and CDR2 SYDVKM. The CDR3 consists of 16 residues. Trimming at V came to 10 bases and at J to 10 bases, leaving 15 bases not matched to a gene. CDR3 protein: CANRRAGTSGRNEQFF. Here the CDR3 DNA reads TGTGCCAACAGACGCGCCGGGACTAGCGGGAGAAACGAGCAGTTCTTC.

With regard to this clonotype: One base away lies a much larger clone, so this may be a sequencing read error. Because it lacks the conserved phenylalanine or tryptophan at the end, this CDR3 is likely a read error. This chain links TRBV28 with TRBJ2-7; 8 positions agree with TRBD2. With V trimmed by 2 bases and J by 0 bases, 6 bases remained unmatched. Per germline, CDR1 MDHEN and CDR2 SYDVKM. The CDR3 is 16 amino acids. The CDR3 sequence is CASSLEGRGGSYEQYL. In nucleotides, the CDR3 is TGTGCCAGCAGTTTAGAGGGTCGGGGGGGCTCCTACGAGCAGTACCTC.

As regards this clonotype: Just one base apart from a much larger clone, this may be a read error. The conserved phenylalanine or tryptophan is not found at the CDR3 terminus, so this likely reflects a read error. The chain employs TRBV30 and TRBJ2-3; tentative D call: TRBD1 (6 bases). Trimming left V 3 bases short and J 1 base short, with 11 bases between. This CDR3 spans 14 amino acids. In germline, CDR1 is GTSNPN, CDR2 SVGIG (reference sequence). The CDR3 DNA reads as TGTGCCTGGAGCCGGGCAGGGGGCACAGATACGCAGTATCTT. Its translation is CAWSRAGGTDTQYL.

As regards this clonotype: One junction end disagrees with the germline gene, perhaps due to a read error. CDR3 in DNA: TGTGCCAGCAGCGACCTGGACGGCGAGCAGTACTTT. Protein sequence: CASSDLDGEQYF. The rearrangement joins TRBV5-4 to TRBJ2-7; D is unclear. The CDR3 covers 12 residues. The germline V gene has CDR1 SGHNT and CDR2 YYREEE (reference sequence).

Comment on this clonotype: The conserved phenylalanine or tryptophan is not found at the CDR3 terminus, so this likely reflects a read error. The DNA is omitted, as the CDR3 cannot be located on it reliably, and the CDR3 follows TCRdb's listing. CDR3 amino acids: CASSLGGGGNSEQFS. The V gene is TRBV11-3, the J gene TRBJ2-1; TRBD2 is the table's D call, not checked against the DNA. Germline values: CDR1 SGHNT, CDR2 YENEEA. The CDR3 is 15 amino acids long, termini counted.

A remark on this clonotype: Lacking the conserved final phenylalanine or tryptophan, this CDR3 likely reflects a read error. The rearrangement joins TRBV6-2 or TRBV6-3 to TRBJ2-2; D gene ambiguous. The CDR3 sequence is 12 residues long. V was clipped by 11 bases and J by 10 bases, with 17 bases between them. Per germline, CDR1 MNHEY and CDR2 SVGEGT. CDR3 nucleotide sequence: TGTGCCGGATTGACGCCGGCCGTGGAGCTGTTTGTT. Its translation is CAGLTPAVELFV.

Concerning this clonotype itself: One junction end does not reproduce the germline sequence, and a read error may be involved. The chain links TRBV6-1 to TRBJ2-5, with TRBD2 identical over 7 bases. The germline CDR1 and CDR2 sequences are MNHNS and SASEGT. The CDR3 covers 14 residues. The CDR3, as DNA: TGTGCCAGTAGTGAGTTTGCGGGGGAGGAGACCCAGTACTTC. Protein sequence: CASSEFAGEETQYF.

Comments on this clonotype: One end of the junction varies from germline; a read error may be responsible. The chain employs TRBV11-2 and TRBJ2-1; the D gene could be TRBD1 or TRBD2 (6 bases each). The germline V gene has CDR1 SGHAT and CDR2 FQNNGV. The CDR3 length is 14 residues. The CDR3 region is CASRQVRRGNEQFF. CDR3 nucleotide sequence: TGTGCCAGTAGACAGGTTCGGAGGGGAAATGAGCAGTTTTTC. The full variable domain, completed using reference TRBV11-2 and TRBJ2-1, is EAGVAQSPRYKIIEKRQSVAFWCNPISGHATLYWYQQILGQGPKLLIQFQNNGVVDDSQLPKDRFSAERLKGVDSTLKIQPAKLEDSAVYLCASRQVRRGNEQFFGPGTRLTVL.

Written as DNA, the CDR3 is TGTGCCAGCAGCATCCGACTAAACTCCTACGAGCAGTACTTC. Encoded protein: CASSIRLNSYEQYF. The V and J genes are TRBV11-3 and TRBJ2-7, with D possibly TRBD2 on 5 matching bases. Trimming took off 5 bases at V and 0 bases at J, with 11 bases between the two ends. The CDR3 is 14 residues long. Germline CDR1 SGHNT, CDR2 YENEEA.

A remark on this clonotype: Its ends do not fully match the called genes, so a read error is possible. This sequence joins TRBV6-5 and TRBJ1-2; D possibly corresponds to TRBD1 (5 bases). Germline CDR1 MNHEY, CDR2 SVGAGI. The CDR3 spans 15 residues. Here the CDR3 DNA reads TGTGTCAGCGGCCCCCTCCCCGCGGGGCTGACGGGCTACACCTTC. The encoded protein is CVSGPLPAGLTGYTF.

This clonotype has ten or more counts. The chain is built from TRBV5-1 and TRBJ1-5; no clear D. The length of the CDR3 is 14 residues. The germline V and J ends were trimmed by 0 bases and 6 bases, with 10 bases remaining between them. In germline, CDR1 is SGHRS, CDR2 YFSETQ. CDR3 nucleotides: TGCGCCAGCAGCTTGGAAGGGCTTGGTCAGCCCCAGCATTTT. It encodes CASSLEGLGQPQHF.

This clonotype appeared once. A much larger clone sits a single nucleotide away, making a read error possible. This chain connects TRBV7-9 to TRBJ1-4; 7 nucleotides align to TRBD1. Germline V lookup: CDR1 SEHNR, CDR2 FQNEAQ (reference sequence). The length of the CDR3 is 16 residues. The CDR3 region has the DNA TGTACCAGCAGCTCCCCCTCCCACACAGGGGCGGAAAAACTGTTTTTT. The encoded protein is CTSSSPSHTGAEKLFF.

As concerns this clonotype: This likely comes from a read error, as the CDR3 has no conserved phenylalanine or tryptophan at its end. The gene calls are TRBV10-3 and TRBJ1-5, with a weak D call TRBD1 (6 bases). Trimming shortened V by 11 bases and J by 4 bases, and 15 bases separated the two germline ends. This CDR3 spans 13 amino acids. Germline V gene sequence: CDR1 ENHRY, CDR2 SYGVKD. CDR3: CAVGGQGNQPQHY. The CDR3 nucleotides read TGTGCCGTTGGGGGGCAGGGGAATCAGCCCCAGCATTAT.

In regard to this clonotype: The germline gene is not matched at one end of the junction; a read error may be the cause. The chain joins TRBV6-6 to TRBJ1-2; no reliable D call. This CDR3 contains 12 residues. Germline-derived CDR1 and CDR2 are MNHNY and SVGAGI (reference sequence). CDR3 sequence reads: CASSPYEEGYTF. As DNA, the CDR3 is TGTGCCAGCAGCCCGTACGAGGAAGGCTATACCTTC.

The sample holds a few counts of this clonotype. V is TRBV20-1 and J is TRBJ2-7; TRBD2 is a possible D gene (6 bases). The V end was cut by 1 base, the J end by 4 bases, with 14 bases between. Germline CDR1 and CDR2: DFQATT and SNEGSKA (reference sequence). The length of the CDR3 is 14 residues. The CDR3 loop reads CSARVPGSGYEQYF. CDR3 sequence (DNA): TGCAGTGCTAGAGTACCCGGGAGCGGGTACGAGCAGTACTTC.

Note on this clonotype: A much larger clone sits a single nucleotide away, making a read error possible. CDR3 loop: CAWSNQGGYGYTF. DNA of the CDR3: TGTGCCTGGAGTAACCAGGGAGGGTATGGCTACACCTTC. The rearrangement joins TRBV30 to TRBJ1-2, with D possibly TRBD1 on 5 matching bases. Trimming cost V 2 bases and J 5 bases, with 12 bases left between them. Germline V lookup: CDR1 GTSNPN, CDR2 SVGIG (reference sequence). The CDR3 has 13 amino acids.

Worth noting for this clonotype: The CDR3 ends on some other residue instead of the conserved phenylalanine or tryptophan, so this is likely a read error. This chain uses TRBV6-5 with TRBJ2-1; 11 bases fit TRBD1. Germline V gene lookup returns CDR1 MNHEY and CDR2 SVGAGI. The trim removed 2 bases at V and 10 bases at J, leaving 10 bases unmatched. This CDR3 is 16 amino acids long. The CDR3 reads CASSYPGQGARKEQFL. CDR3 sequence (DNA): TGTGCCAGCAGTTACCCAGGACAGGGGGCGCGGAAAGAGCAGTTCCTC.

The V gene is TRBV6-5, the J gene TRBJ2-1; D is unclear. The CDR3 length is 18 residues. CDR1 MNHEY and CDR2 SVGAGI come from the germline V gene. V was shortened by 5 bases and J by 7 bases, with 27 bases between the two germline ends. CDR3: CASSAQKGSERSINEQFF. In DNA form, the CDR3 reads TGTGCCAGCAGTGCCCAGAAGGGTTCGGAACGGAGCATAAATGAGCAGTTCTTC.

As for this clonotype: The CDR3 carries no conserved terminal phenylalanine or tryptophan, so it likely arises from a read error. J is TRBJ2-3 and V is TRBV11-2; maybe TRBD2 (7 bases). CDR1 and CDR2 from the germline V gene are SGHAT and FQNNGV. This CDR3 contains 17 residues. This CDR3 is CSSSLGGLTYTSDTQYY. DNA of the CDR3: TGTTCCAGCAGCTTAGGGGGACTAACGTATACGTCGGATACGCAGTATTAT.

Comments on this clonotype: One junction end does not reproduce the germline sequence, and a read error may be involved. The rearrangement joins TRBV11-2 to TRBJ2-3; D is uncertain. The CDR3 runs 17 residues. Looked up from germline, CDR1 is SGHAT and CDR2 is FQNNGV. The DNA of the CDR3 is TGTGCCAGCAGCTTAGGTATTCGAAGGGAAGACATAGATACGCAATATTTT. It translates to CASSLGIRREDIDTQYF.

As concerns this clonotype: This CDR3 is missing its conserved last phenylalanine or tryptophan, likely due to a read error. The V and J genes are TRBV4-1 and TRBJ2-1; 7 nucleotides align to TRBD2. The germline CDR1 and CDR2 sequences are MGHRA and YSYEKL. The CDR3 covers 16 residues. Losses at the gene ends were 0 bases for V and 8 bases for J; bases not matched to a gene: 10. CDR3 bases: TGCGCCAGCAGCCAAGATGTAGGGCGGGGGTCCGATGAGCAGTTCTTA. It yields the protein CASSQDVGRGSDEQFL.